Each of the 18 T cell receptor beta chains below was sequenced from the same sample in a study of shared clonotypes between healthy human individuals. The assay was immunoSEQ multiplex PCR, and TCRdb's table has in-frame clones only and misses some. The table records millions of clones, over 85% of them present only once. Naive CD8 populations comprised CD45RO-negative cells positively selected for CCR7, excluding terminally differentiated effector memory CD45RA+ cells. Sequenced sample: naive CD8+ T cells sorted from blood. The source of these receptors is a man aged 18 to 35 in good health.

V and J are TRBV27 and TRBJ2-1; D remains unclear. Germline CDR1 and CDR2: MNHEY and SMNVEV (reference sequence). This CDR3 spans 15 amino acids. V lost 6 bases to trimming and J lost 2 bases, with 14 bases between them. CDR3 region: CASRKGPPAYNEQFF. In DNA form, the CDR3 reads TGTGCCAGCAGGAAAGGTCCTCCCGCCTACAATGAGCAGTTCTTC.

CDR3 DNA sequence: TGTGCCAGCAGTTTGTCGGAATCCTACGAGCAGTACTTC. Encoded protein: CASSLSESYEQYF. The chain joins TRBV6-6 to TRBJ2-7; D remains ambiguous. Germline V gene sequence: CDR1 MNHNY, CDR2 SVGAGI (reference sequence). The CDR3 contains 13 residues. Trimming shortened V by 4 bases and J by 1 base, and 8 bases separated the two germline ends.

The J gene is TRBJ2-5, the V gene TRBV7-8; 9 bases fit TRBD1. The CDR3 length is 16 residues. Looked up from germline, CDR1 is SGHVS and CDR2 is FQNEAQ. V was clipped by 3 bases and J by 5 bases; unmatched bases: 10. The CDR3 loop is CASSFQTTGGGETQYF. The CDR3 nucleotides are TGTGCCAGCAGCTTTCAGACGACAGGGGGTGGGGAGACCCAGTACTTC.

The chain recombines TRBV21-1 with TRBJ1-2; TRBD1 was called by the table and not checked on the DNA. TRBV21-1 is classified as a pseudogene. The CDR3 spans 13 residues. This CDR3 reads CASKGILYYGYTF. In nucleotides, the CDR3 is TGTGCCAGCAAGGGGATACTGTACTATGGCTACACCTTC.

In the case of this clone: This could be a read error, since a much larger clone is one nucleotide away. The chain joins TRBV29-1 to TRBJ1-1; tentatively, D is TRBD1 (5 bases). The CDR3 has 15 amino acids. Trimming removed 2 bases at V and 3 bases at J, with 16 bases between. Looked up from germline, CDR1 is SQVTM and CDR2 is ANQGSEA. This CDR3 reads CSVEYIGHRDTEAFF. Here the CDR3 DNA reads TGCAGCGTTGAATATATCGGACATAGGGACACTGAAGCTTTCTTT.

This clone was seen just once. The rearrangement joins TRBV7-9 to TRBJ2-1; perhaps TRBD2 as D (6 bases). The CDR3 consists of 15 residues. The V gene's germline CDR1 is SEHNR and CDR2 FQNEAQ (reference sequence). Trimming cost V 5 bases and J 7 bases, with 18 bases left between them. The CDR3 region is CASSPPDSRGNEQFF. CDR3 sequence (DNA): TGTGCCAGCAGCCCTCCCGACTCCCGGGGGAATGAGCAGTTCTTC.

The gene calls are TRBV30 and TRBJ1-2, with D possibly TRBD1 on 6 matching bases. Germline loops: CDR1 GTSNPN, CDR2 SVGIG (reference sequence). The V end was cut by 5 bases, the J end by 8 bases, with 15 bases between. This CDR3 is 12 amino acids long. The CDR3 region has the DNA TGTGCCTGGGATAACAGGGTTTACGGCTACACCTTC. Its translation is CAWDNRVYGYTF. Complete variable domain (other parts from reference TRBV30 and TRBJ1-2): SQTIHQWPATLVQPVGSPLSLECTVEGTSNPNLYWYRQAAGRGLQLLFYSVGIGQISSEVPQNLSASRPQDRQFILSSKKLLLSDSGFYLCAWDNRVYGYTFGSGTRLTVV.

The chain recombines TRBV11-2 with TRBJ1-6; a possible D gene is TRBD1 (5 bases). CDR1 and CDR2 from the germline V gene are SGHAT and FQNNGV. V lost 2 bases to trimming and J lost 5 bases, with 7 bases between them. CDR3 length equals 14 residues. CDR3 region: CASSLWGNNSPLHF. The CDR3 coding sequence is TGTGCCAGCAGCTTATGGGGGAATAATTCACCCCTCCACTTT.

V is TRBV4-1 and J is TRBJ2-1; D might be TRBD1 or TRBD2, each matching 5 bases. The CDR3 is made up of 16 amino acids. The V gene's germline CDR1 is MGHRA and CDR2 YSYEKL. With 2 bases removed from V and 0 bases from J, the gap between germline ends came to 11 bases. As DNA, the CDR3 is TGCGCCAGCAGCCAAAGGGACCCAAGCTCCTACAATGAGCAGTTCTTC. Amino acid sequence: CASSQRDPSSYNEQFF.

In the case of this clone: The sample has other DNA sequences that encode this CDR3 too. The gene calls are TRBV29-1 and TRBJ1-1; a possible D gene is TRBD1 (5 bases). This CDR3 comprises 13 residues. Per the germline V gene, CDR1 is SQVTM and CDR2 is ANQGSEA. Trimming cost V 3 bases and J 1 base, with 9 bases left between them. Written as DNA, the CDR3 is TGCAGCGTTGAGGGGGAGGGGAACACTGAAGCTTTCTTT. This encodes CSVEGEGNTEAFF.

V usage is TRBV4-1 and J usage is TRBJ2-5, with D perhaps matching TRBD2 (6 bases). The germline gives CDR1 MGHRA, CDR2 YSYEKL. The CDR3 is 14 residues long. V dropped 6 bases and J dropped 2 bases, with 13 bases sitting between them. CDR3 nucleotide sequence: TGCGCCAGCAGTGTTATGGCGGGACAAGAGACCCAGTACTTC. Protein sequence: CASSVMAGQETQYF.

V is TRBV15 and J is TRBJ1-4; the match to TRBD1 covers 7 bases. V was clipped by 5 bases and J by 4 bases; unmatched bases: 7. The length of the CDR3 is 15 residues. Germline V CDR1 and CDR2: LNHNV, YYDKDF (reference sequence). This chain's CDR3 is CATSATGNLNEKLFF. CDR3 nucleotides: TGTGCCACCAGCGCGACAGGGAACCTTAATGAAAAACTGTTTTTT.

The rearrangement links TRBV5-4 to TRBJ2-1; D unclear. The CDR3 is made up of 14 amino acids. Trimming removed 2 bases from V and 5 bases from J, with 11 bases in between. Germline loops: CDR1 SGHNT, CDR2 YYREEE (reference sequence). DNA of the CDR3: TGTGCCAGCAGCTTCGCGAACCCAAACAATGAGCAGTTCTTC. Protein product: CASSFANPNNEQFF.

This clone was seen a handful of times. Other DNA variants within this sample encode the same CDR3. The chain carries TRBV4-1 and TRBJ2-7; possible D gene TRBD2, 6 bases. There are 15 residues in the CDR3. The germline V gene encodes CDR1 MGHRA and CDR2 YSYEKL. Trimming shortened V by 1 base and J by 3 bases, and 13 bases separated the two germline ends. The CDR3 sequence is CASSQAGVGGYEQYF. CDR3 coding DNA: TGCGCCAGCAGCCAAGCGGGGGTTGGGGGCTACGAGCAGTACTTC.

This chain connects TRBV29-1 to TRBJ2-2; D unclear. Trimming cost V 6 bases and J 5 bases, with 10 bases left between them. Germline CDR1 reads SQVTM; CDR2 reads ANQGSEA. The CDR3 runs 12 residues. The CDR3 region is CSVARETGELFF. CDR3 sequence (DNA): TGCAGCGTCGCCCGAGAGACCGGGGAGCTGTTTTTT.

J is TRBJ2-7 and V is TRBV6-1, with no clear D. This CDR3 is built from 13 residues. Germline lookup yields CDR1 MNHNS and CDR2 SASEGT. Between the trimmed V and J ends, which lost 5 bases and 2 bases, there was a span of 10 bases. The CDR3 nucleotides read TGTGCCAGCAGTCCTGGGCCACCCTACGAGCAGTACTTC. As protein: CASSPGPPYEQYF.

V and J are TRBV6-1 and TRBJ2-7; possibly TRBD2 for D (6 bases). Germline V gives CDR1 MNHNS, CDR2 SASEGT. V was cut by 2 bases and J by 0 bases, with 11 bases left in between. The CDR3 covers 15 residues. The CDR3, as DNA: TGTGCCAGCAGTGAAATGGTCGGGGGCTCCTACGAGCAGTACTTC. Protein: CASSEMVGGSYEQYF.

The chain uses TRBV5-6 and TRBJ1-1; possibly TRBD1 for D (5 bases). In germline, CDR1 is SGHDT, CDR2 YYEEEE. Trimming shortened V by 3 bases and J by 5 bases, and 8 bases separated the two germline ends. The CDR3 sequence is 12 residues long. This CDR3 reads CASSWGTTEAFF. The CDR3 DNA follows: TGTGCCAGCAGCTGGGGGACTACTGAAGCTTTCTTT.